The 5 T cell receptor beta chains given below trace back to one sample, sequenced in a study of blood T cell repertoires in COVID-19. Here immunoSEQ multiplex PCR was the method, and the copy in TCRdb shows in-frame clones only, minus some. The table shows hundreds of thousands of clones, with around 85% occurring only once. Sequencing used peripheral blood. Receptors were obtained from a middle-aged man with acute or convalescent COVID-19.

The chain carries TRBV7-9 and TRBJ2-4; D ambiguous. In germline, CDR1 is SEHNR, CDR2 FQNEAQ (reference sequence). CDR3 size: 13 residues. V lost 1 base, J lost 6 bases, and 7 bases lay in between. CDR3 protein: CASSLVFPNIQYF. CDR3 DNA sequence: TGTGCCAGCAGCTTAGTATTCCCAAACATTCAGTACTTC. The variable domain in full, with the rest retrieved from reference TRBV7-9 and TRBJ2-4, is DTGVSQNPRHKITKRGQNVTFRCDPISEHNRLYWYRQTLGQGPEFLTYFQNEAQLEKSRLLSDRFSAERPKGSFSTLEIQRTEQGDSAMYLCASSLVFPNIQYFGAGTRLSVL.

The chain employs TRBV7-9 and TRBJ2-7; 8 bases agree with TRBD2. J gave up 2 bases and V 5 bases, and 8 bases lay outside the gene matches. Germline CDR1 SEHNR, CDR2 FQNEAQ (reference sequence). The CDR3 runs to 15 residues. The CDR3 region is CASSAGTSVAYEQYF. For the CDR3, the DNA is TGTGCCAGCAGCGCCGGGACTAGTGTGGCCTACGAGCAGTACTTC.

This clone was detected a few times. The gene calls are TRBV15 and TRBJ1-4, with no clear D. CDR1 and CDR2 (germline): LNHNV, YYDKDF (reference sequence). The V gene lost 8 bases and the J gene lost 3 bases, with 10 bases spanning the gap. This CDR3 contains 13 residues. The CDR3 DNA reads as TGTGCCACCCGTCAGGCCCCTAATGAAAAACTGTTTTTT. This sequence encodes CATRQAPNEKLFF.

CDR3 region: CASSLDPGSTDTQYF. The CDR3 DNA reads TGTGCCAGCAGCTTAGATCCCGGGAGCACAGATACGCAGTATTTT. This chain links TRBV7-9 with TRBJ2-3; unclear D gene. Germline V lookup: CDR1 SEHNR, CDR2 FQNEAQ (reference sequence). V was shortened by 1 base and J by 0 bases, with 8 bases between the two germline ends. The CDR3 runs to 15 residues.

The chain uses TRBV10-1 and TRBJ2-2; TRBD2 might be the D (5 bases). V gave up 4 bases and J gave up 4 bases, with 13 bases separating them. CDR3 size: 15 residues. Germline V gives CDR1 WNHNN, CDR2 SYGVQD (reference sequence). The CDR3 here is CASSALVGVTGELFF. Here the CDR3 DNA reads TGCGCCAGCAGTGCTCTAGTCGGGGTCACCGGGGAGCTGTTTTTT.